This TCR beta chain derives from a study of blood T cell repertoires in COVID-19. TCRdb's copy holds only in-frame clones and misses some; the assay was immunoSEQ multiplex PCR. The table lists 75,000 to 100,000 clones, nearly 85% of them singletons. The sequence came from a woman older than 75 with acute or convalescent COVID-19. The source material was peripheral blood.

The CDR3 loop is CASSGSIGLEGPQHF. The CDR3 DNA follows: TGTGCCAGCAGTGGATCGATCGGGCTCGAGGGTCCCCAGCATTTT. The chain links TRBV2 to TRBJ1-5; D ambiguous. Germline V gene data show CDR1 as SNHLY and CDR2 as FYNNEI. V lost 4 bases to trimming and J lost 10 bases, with 20 bases between them. The CDR3 sequence is 15 residues long.